This T cell receptor beta chain derives from a study of spatial heterogeneity in lung cancer. General study points: Detection of ubiquitous tumor TCRs in blood was higher at resection than follow-up.

In its sample, this clonotype was seen many times. Its cognate antigen is unknown. Time point noted: sample taken at primary tumor resection. Whole RNA, which was extracted from tumor, nontumor lung tissue or frozen PBMC, was sequenced without any cell sorting. The donors were approximately 70 patients with non-small cell lung cancer that was early-stage and untreated. TCRdb re-derived calls from the 5' RACE reads in MiXCR, one entry per CDR3 protein. Of around 89,000 distinct CDR3 sequences in the sample, about 12% were seen once. The CDR3 sequence is 17 residues long. J gave up 4 bases and V 5 bases, and 8 bases lay outside the gene matches. Germline values: CDR1 MDHEN, CDR2 SYDVKM.

J is TRBJ2-1 and V is TRBV28; the match to TRBD2 covers 13 bases. The TCR sequence derives from a male donor with early-stage non-small cell lung cancer. Sequenced material: PBMCs, taken at surgery. The CDR3 nucleotides read TGTGCCAGCAGTCCAACTAGCGGGAGGGCCAGGTACAATGAGCAGTTCTTC. Protein product: CASSPTSGRARYNEQFF.